The source of this T cell receptor beta chain is a study of cytomegalovirus exposure and HLA in healthy donors. Produced via immunoSEQ multiplex PCR; TCRdb's table is partial and in-frame only. The sample includes about 330,000 clones, roughly 89% of them seen just once. Trimming stripped 3 bases from V and 6 bases from J, with 6 bases between. Germline loops: CDR1 LNHDA, CDR2 SQIVND (reference sequence). The CDR3 runs 12 residues. The chain uses TRBV19 and TRBJ2-1; D remains ambiguous. The sequence was collected from a woman aged 18-35 years in good health and CMV-seronegative. The sequenced sample consisted of PBMCs. The DNA for the CDR3 is TGTGCCAGTAGTATCATCGGCAATGAGCAGTTCTTC. Translating it yields CASSIIGNEQFF.